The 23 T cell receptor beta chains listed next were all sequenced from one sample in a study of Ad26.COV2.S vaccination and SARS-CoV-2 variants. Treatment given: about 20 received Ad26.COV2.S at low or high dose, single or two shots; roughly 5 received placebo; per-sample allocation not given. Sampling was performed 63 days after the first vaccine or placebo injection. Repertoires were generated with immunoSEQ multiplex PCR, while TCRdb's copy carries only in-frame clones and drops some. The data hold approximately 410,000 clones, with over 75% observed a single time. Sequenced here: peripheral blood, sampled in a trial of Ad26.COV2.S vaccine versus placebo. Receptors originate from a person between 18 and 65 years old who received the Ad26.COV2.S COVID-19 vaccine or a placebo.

CDR3 sequence reads: CASSQAPGQGYGYTF. CDR3 DNA sequence: TGTGCCAGCAGCCAAGCTCCGGGACAGGGCTATGGCTACACCTTC. The rearrangement joins TRBV3-1 (or the pseudogene TRBV3-2) to TRBJ1-2, with TRBD1 identical over 9 bases. The CDR3 extends over 15 amino acids. Germline V gives CDR1 LGHDT, CDR2 YNNKEL (reference sequence). Losses at the gene ends were 1 base for V and 4 bases for J; bases not matched to a gene: 4.

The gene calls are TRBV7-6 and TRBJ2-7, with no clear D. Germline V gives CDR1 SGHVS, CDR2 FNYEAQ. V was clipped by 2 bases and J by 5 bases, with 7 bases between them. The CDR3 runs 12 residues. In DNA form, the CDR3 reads TGTGCCAGCAGCTTACCTGGGGACGAGCAGTACTTC. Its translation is CASSLPGDEQYF.

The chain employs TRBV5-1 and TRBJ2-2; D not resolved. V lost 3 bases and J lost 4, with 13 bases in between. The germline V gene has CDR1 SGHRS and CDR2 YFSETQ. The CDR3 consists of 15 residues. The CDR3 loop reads CASSSLASRTGELFF. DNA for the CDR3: TGCGCCAGCAGCTCCCTGGCGAGCCGCACCGGGGAGCTGTTTTTT.

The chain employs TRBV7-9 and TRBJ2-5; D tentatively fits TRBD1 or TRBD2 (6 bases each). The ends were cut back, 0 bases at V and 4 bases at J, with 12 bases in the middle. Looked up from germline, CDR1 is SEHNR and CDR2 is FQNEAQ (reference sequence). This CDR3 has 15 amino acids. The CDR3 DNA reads TGTGCCAGCAGCTTAGCCACCGGGGGCCGAGAGACCCAGTACTTC. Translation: CASSLATGGRETQYF.

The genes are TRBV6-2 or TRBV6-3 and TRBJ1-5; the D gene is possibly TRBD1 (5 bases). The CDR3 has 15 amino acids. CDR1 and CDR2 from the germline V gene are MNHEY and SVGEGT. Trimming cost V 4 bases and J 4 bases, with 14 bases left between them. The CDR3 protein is CASSSGPTWNQPQHF. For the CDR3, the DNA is TGTGCCAGCAGTTCAGGGCCTACTTGGAATCAGCCCCAGCATTTT.

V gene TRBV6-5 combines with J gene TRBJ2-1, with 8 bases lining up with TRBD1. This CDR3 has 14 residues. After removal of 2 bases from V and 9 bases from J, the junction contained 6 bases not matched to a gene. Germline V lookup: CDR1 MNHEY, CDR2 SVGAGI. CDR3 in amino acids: CASSYRQGATEQFF. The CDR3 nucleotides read TGTGCCAGCAGTTACAGGCAGGGGGCGACTGAGCAGTTCTTC.

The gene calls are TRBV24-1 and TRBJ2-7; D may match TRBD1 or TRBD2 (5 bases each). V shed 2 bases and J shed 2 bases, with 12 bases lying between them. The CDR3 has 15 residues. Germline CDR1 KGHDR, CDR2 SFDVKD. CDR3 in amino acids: CATSDSGTVTYEQYF. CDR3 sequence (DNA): TGTGCCACCAGTGATTCGGGGACCGTAACCTACGAGCAGTACTTC.

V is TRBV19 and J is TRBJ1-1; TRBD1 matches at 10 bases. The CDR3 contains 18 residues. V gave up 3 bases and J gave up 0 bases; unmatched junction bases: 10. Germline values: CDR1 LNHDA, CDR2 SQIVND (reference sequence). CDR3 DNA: TGTGCCAGTAGTATCCGGACAGGGGGGACGGGGCTGAACACTGAAGCTTTCTTT. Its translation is CASSIRTGGTGLNTEAFF.

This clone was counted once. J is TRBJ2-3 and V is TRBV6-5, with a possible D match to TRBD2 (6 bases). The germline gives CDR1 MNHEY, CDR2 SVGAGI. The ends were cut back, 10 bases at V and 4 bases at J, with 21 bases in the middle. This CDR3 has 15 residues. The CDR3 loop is CAILREVRRADTQYF. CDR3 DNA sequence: TGTGCCATCCTCAGGGAGGTCAGGCGCGCAGATACGCAGTATTTT.

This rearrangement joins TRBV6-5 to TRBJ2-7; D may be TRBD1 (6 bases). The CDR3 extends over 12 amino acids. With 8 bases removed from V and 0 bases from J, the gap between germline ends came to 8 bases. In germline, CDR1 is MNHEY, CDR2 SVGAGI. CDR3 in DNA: TGTGCCAGCGGGGGACACTCCTACGAGCAGTACTTC. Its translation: CASGGHSYEQYF.

The CDR3 coding sequence is TGTGCCAGCAACGGACAGCCCCGAAACACAGATACGCAGTATTTT. It encodes CASNGQPRNTDTQYF. This chain connects TRBV2 to TRBJ2-3; possibly TRBD1 for D (6 bases). CDR1 is SNHLY, CDR2 FYNNEI, per germline. This CDR3 has 15 residues. V lost 7 bases and J 2 bases, leaving 16 bases between the germline ends. Using reference TRBV2 and TRBJ2-3 for the parts outside the CDR3, the full variable domain is EPEVTQTPSHQVTQMGQEVILRCVPISNHLYFYWYRQILGQKVEFLVSFYNNEISEKSEIFDDQFSVERPDGSNFTLKIRSTKLEDSAMYFCASNGQPRNTDTQYFGPGTRLTVL.

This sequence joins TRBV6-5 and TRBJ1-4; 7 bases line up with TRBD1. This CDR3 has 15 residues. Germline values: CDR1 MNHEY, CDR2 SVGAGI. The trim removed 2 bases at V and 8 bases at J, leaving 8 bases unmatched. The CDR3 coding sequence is TGTGCCAGCAGTTACGGGAGACAGGGAGGCGAAAAACTGTTTTTT. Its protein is CASSYGRQGGEKLFF.

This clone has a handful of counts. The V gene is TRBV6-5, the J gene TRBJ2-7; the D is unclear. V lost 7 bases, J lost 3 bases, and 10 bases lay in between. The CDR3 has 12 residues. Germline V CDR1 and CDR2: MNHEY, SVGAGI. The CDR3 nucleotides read TGTGCCAGCACCCCCACTGGCTACGAGCAGTACTTC. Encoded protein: CASTPTGYEQYF.

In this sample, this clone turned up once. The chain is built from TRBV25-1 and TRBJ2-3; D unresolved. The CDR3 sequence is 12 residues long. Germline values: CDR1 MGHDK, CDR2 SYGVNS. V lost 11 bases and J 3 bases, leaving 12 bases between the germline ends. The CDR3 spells CASGSRTDTQYF. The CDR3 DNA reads TGTGCCTCCGGGTCAAGAACAGATACGCAGTATTTT.

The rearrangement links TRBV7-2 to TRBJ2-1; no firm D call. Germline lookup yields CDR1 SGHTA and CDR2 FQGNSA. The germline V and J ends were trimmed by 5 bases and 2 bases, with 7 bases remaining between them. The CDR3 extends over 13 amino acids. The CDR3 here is CASSALAYNEQFF. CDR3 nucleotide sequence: TGTGCCAGCAGCGCCCTTGCCTACAATGAGCAGTTCTTC.

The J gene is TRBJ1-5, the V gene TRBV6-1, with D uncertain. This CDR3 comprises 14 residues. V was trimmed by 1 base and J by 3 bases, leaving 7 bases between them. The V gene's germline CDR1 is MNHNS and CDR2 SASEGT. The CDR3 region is CASSEGHFNQPQHF. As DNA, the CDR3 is TGTGCCAGCAGTGAAGGACACTTCAATCAGCCCCAGCATTTT.

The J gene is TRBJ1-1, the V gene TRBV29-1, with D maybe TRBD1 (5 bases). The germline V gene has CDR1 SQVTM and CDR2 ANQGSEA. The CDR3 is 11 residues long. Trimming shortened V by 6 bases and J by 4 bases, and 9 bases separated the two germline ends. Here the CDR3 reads CSVGRSTEAFF. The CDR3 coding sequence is TGCAGCGTGGGACGAAGCACTGAAGCTTTCTTT.

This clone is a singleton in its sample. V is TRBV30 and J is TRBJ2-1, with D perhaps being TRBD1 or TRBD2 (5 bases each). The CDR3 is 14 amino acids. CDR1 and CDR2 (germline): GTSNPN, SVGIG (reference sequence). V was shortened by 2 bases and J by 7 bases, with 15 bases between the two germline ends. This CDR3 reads CAWSTGPWGNEQFF. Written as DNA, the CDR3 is TGTGCCTGGAGTACGGGGCCTTGGGGGAATGAGCAGTTCTTC.

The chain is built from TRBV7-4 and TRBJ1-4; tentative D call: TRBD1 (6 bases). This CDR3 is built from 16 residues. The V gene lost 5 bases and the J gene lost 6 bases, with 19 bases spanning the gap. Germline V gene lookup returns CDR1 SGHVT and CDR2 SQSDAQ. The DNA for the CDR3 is TGTGCCAGCAGCAACCCCCCGACAGGACACTATGAAAAACTGTTTTTT. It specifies CASSNPPTGHYEKLFF. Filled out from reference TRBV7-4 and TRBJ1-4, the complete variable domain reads GAGVSQSPRYKVAKRGRDVALRCDSISGHVTLYWYRQTLGQGSEVLTYSQSDAQRDKSGRPSGRFSAERPERSVSTLKIQRTEQGDSAVYLCASSNPPTGHYEKLFFGSGTQLSVL.

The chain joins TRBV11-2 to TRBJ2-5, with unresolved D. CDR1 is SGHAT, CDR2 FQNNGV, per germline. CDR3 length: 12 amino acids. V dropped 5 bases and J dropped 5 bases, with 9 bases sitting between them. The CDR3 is CASSQPSETQYF. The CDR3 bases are TGTGCCAGCAGCCAGCCATCGGAGACCCAGTACTTC. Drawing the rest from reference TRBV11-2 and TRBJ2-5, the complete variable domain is EAGVAQSPRYKIIEKRQSVAFWCNPISGHATLYWYQQILGQGPKLLIQFQNNGVVDDSQLPKDRFSAERLKGVDSTLKIQPAKLEDSAVYLCASSQPSETQYFGPGTRLLVL.

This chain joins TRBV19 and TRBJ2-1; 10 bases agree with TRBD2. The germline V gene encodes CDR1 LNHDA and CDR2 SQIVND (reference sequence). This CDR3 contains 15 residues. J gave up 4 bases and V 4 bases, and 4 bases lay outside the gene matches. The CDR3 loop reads CASSTSGGMYNEQFF. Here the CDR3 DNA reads TGTGCCAGTAGTACTAGCGGGGGAATGTACAATGAGCAGTTCTTC.

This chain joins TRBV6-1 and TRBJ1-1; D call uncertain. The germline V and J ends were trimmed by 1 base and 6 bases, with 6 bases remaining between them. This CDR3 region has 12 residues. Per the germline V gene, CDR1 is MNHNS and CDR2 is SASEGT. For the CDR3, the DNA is TGTGCCAGCAGTGAAGACACCTCTGAAGCTTTCTTT. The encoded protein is CASSEDTSEAFF.

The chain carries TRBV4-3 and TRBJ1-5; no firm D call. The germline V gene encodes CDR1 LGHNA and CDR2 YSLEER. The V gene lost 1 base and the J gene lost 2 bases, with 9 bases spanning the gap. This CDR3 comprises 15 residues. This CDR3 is CASSQGYRGNQPQHF. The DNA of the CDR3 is TGCGCCAGCAGCCAAGGGTATAGGGGCAATCAGCCCCAGCATTTT.